Below are 9 T cell receptor beta chains sequenced from a single sample in a study of T cells in localized non-small cell lung cancer. Generated by immunoSEQ multiplex PCR, the TCRdb table keeps only in-frame clones and is missing some. The data contain some 39,000 clones, 86% of them seen just once; the ten biggest clones take up less than 6.5%. The source was peripheral blood mononuclear cells, collected before any cancer treatment. The receptors originated from a male donor at least 60 years old with stage II lung adenocarcinoma.

The rearrangement links TRBV7-7 to TRBJ1-5, with a possible D match to TRBD1 (6 bases). The V end lost 5 bases, the J end lost 9 bases, and 14 bases lay between the germline ends. The CDR3 is 13 residues long. Germline assignment: CDR1 SSHAT and CDR2 FNYEAQ (reference sequence). CDR3 region: CASSADIGGPQHF. CDR3 in DNA: TGTGCCAGCAGCGCCGATATAGGGGGGCCCCAGCATTTT.

The chain links TRBV18 to TRBJ2-1; 10 nucleotides align to TRBD1. V gave up 8 bases and J gave up 0 bases; unmatched junction bases: 4. The CDR3 is 15 residues long. Germline CDR1 and CDR2: KGHSH and LQKENI. The CDR3 bases are TGTGCCAGCCGGACAGGGGGGTCCTCCTACAATGAGCAGTTCTTC. Translation gives CASRTGGSSYNEQFF.

The J gene is TRBJ2-1, the V gene TRBV10-1; TRBD1 might be the D (5 bases). Germline V lookup: CDR1 WNHNN, CDR2 SYGVQD (reference sequence). Deletions cut 7 bases from V and 2 bases from J, with 9 bases between. The CDR3 extends over 13 amino acids. In DNA form, the CDR3 reads TGCGCCAGCACTTCAGGGCCCTACAATGAGCAGTTCTTC. The encoded protein is CASTSGPYNEQFF.

The chain uses TRBV6-6 and TRBJ2-2; D gene ambiguous. The CDR3 extends over 13 amino acids. Germline assignment: CDR1 MNHNY and CDR2 SVGAGI (reference sequence). The germline V and J ends were trimmed by 6 bases and 4 bases, with 9 bases remaining between them. For the CDR3, the DNA is TGTGCCAGCAGCCTTACGGGCACCGGGGAGCTGTTTTTT. Encoded protein: CASSLTGTGELFF.

As regards this clone: Its ends do not fully match the called genes, so a read error is possible. The chain is built from TRBV5-1 and TRBJ2-7; tentative D call: TRBD2 (6 bases). Germline-derived CDR1 and CDR2 are SGHRS and YFSETQ. The CDR3 spans 11 residues. The DNA for the CDR3 is TGTGCCAGCAGCTTGGCGGGGGAGCAGTACTTC. It specifies CASSLAGEQYF.

The chain is built from TRBV7-8 and TRBJ2-1; D possibly uses TRBD1 or TRBD2 (5 bases each). CDR1 SGHVS and CDR2 FQNEAQ come from the germline V gene. The V gene lost 3 bases and the J gene lost 0 bases, with 6 bases spanning the gap. The CDR3 contains 14 residues. Here the CDR3 reads CASSFGTSYNEQFF. The CDR3 DNA reads TGTGCCAGCAGCTTTGGGACCTCCTACAATGAGCAGTTCTTC.

This chain uses TRBV2 with TRBJ1-5; TRBD1 agrees at 12 bases. V shed 6 bases, J shed 7 bases, and the junction held 4 bases outside the gene matches. CDR1 and CDR2 from the germline V gene are SNHLY and FYNNEI. The CDR3 extends over 14 amino acids. CDR3 nucleotide sequence: TGTGCCAGCAGGGGGACAGGGGGCGAACAGCCCCAGCATTTT. This encodes CASRGTGGEQPQHF. The whole variable domain, filled in from reference TRBV2 and TRBJ1-5, reads EPEVTQTPSHQVTQMGQEVILRCVPISNHLYFYWYRQILGQKVEFLVSFYNNEISEKSEIFDDQFSVERPDGSNFTLKIRSTKLEDSAMYFCASRGTGGEQPQHFGDGTRLSIL.

The chain links TRBV6-1 to TRBJ1-2; D not certain. V lost 8 bases, J lost 8 bases, and 15 bases lay in between. Looked up from germline, CDR1 is MNHNS and CDR2 is SASEGT. CDR3 length: 12 amino acids. The CDR3 bases are TGTGCCAGCGCAAGGATGGGGAGCGGCTACACCTTC. As protein: CASARMGSGYTF.

V usage is TRBV5-1 and J usage is TRBJ2-5; no definite D call. Germline V gives CDR1 SGHRS, CDR2 YFSETQ. This CDR3 has 13 residues. Trimming cost V 2 bases and J 4 bases, with 9 bases left between them. The CDR3 nucleotides are TGCGCCAGCAGCTTTATAGGTGGAGAGACCCAGTACTTC. Its translation: CASSFIGGETQYF.